One T cell receptor beta chain is described in this entry. The antigen is not known. This CDR3 has 13 residues. V was pared by 4 bases and J by 10 bases, with 14 bases between. The data were taken from a study of cytomegalovirus exposure and HLA in healthy donors. About the research overall: Early release data held roughly 90 million unique TCRs from HLA-typed donors. Overall study findings and caveats: An ancestry cluster, one associated with Asian ancestry, reportedly showed fewer N-insertions than the approximately 660-donor mean in a later analysis.

A multiplex PCR was run with 60 Vbeta primers and 13 Jbeta primers. Some clones are missing from TCRdb's copy, which holds only in-frame ones; the method was immunoSEQ multiplex PCR. The repertoire consists of 120,000 or so clones, with 60% to 80% occurring once and the leading ten covering roughly 3%. The rearrangement joins TRBV5-3 to TRBJ2-2; unclear D gene. TRBV5-3 is classed as an ORF, of uncertain function. Sequenced: PBMCs. The receptor was isolated from a woman between 50 and 59 years old in good health and CMV-seronegative. The chain's CDR3 is CARSRSLRLELFF. The CDR3 nucleotides read TGTGCCAGAAGCCGCTCCCTGAGGTTGGAGCTGTTTTTT.